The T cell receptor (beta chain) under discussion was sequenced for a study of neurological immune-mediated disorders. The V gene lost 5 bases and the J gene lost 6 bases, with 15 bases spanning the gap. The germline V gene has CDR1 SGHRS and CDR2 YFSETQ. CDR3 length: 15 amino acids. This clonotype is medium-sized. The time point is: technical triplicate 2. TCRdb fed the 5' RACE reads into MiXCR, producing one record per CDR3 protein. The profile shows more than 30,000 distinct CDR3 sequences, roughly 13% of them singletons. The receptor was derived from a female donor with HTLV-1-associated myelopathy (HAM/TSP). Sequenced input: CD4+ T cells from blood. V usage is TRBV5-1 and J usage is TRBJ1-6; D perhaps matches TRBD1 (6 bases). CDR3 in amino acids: CASRVRGAGNSPLHF. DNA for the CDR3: TGCGCCAGCAGGGTGAGGGGGGCTGGTAATTCACCCCTCCACTTT.